One T cell receptor beta chain is described in this entry. At one end the junction does not follow the germline gene, possibly because of a read error. This sample was included in a study of CD8+CD57+ T cells in acquired aplastic anemia. The template for TCR beta VDJ and CDR3 sequence profiling was genomic DNA. TCRdb itself ran the reads through MiXCR, one entry per CDR3 protein. The table records a few hundred thousand distinct CDR3 sequences, over 25% of them present only once. Germline V CDR1 and CDR2: SGHVS, FQNEAQ. This CDR3 contains 14 residues. In patients chosen for sequencing, flow cytometry had shown CD8+CD57+ cell expansion.

J is TRBJ1-4 and V is TRBV7-8; tentative D call: TRBD1 (6 bases). This sequence originates from a human donor with aplastic anemia. Specimen: sorted CD4+, CD8+, or CD8+CD57+ T cells (not recorded which) from PBMCs. CDR3 coding DNA: TGTGCCAGCAGCTCGGGAGGGGGTAATGGAAAACTGTTTTTT. Protein: CASSSGGGNGKLFF.